A few counts support the clone carrying this T cell receptor (beta chain). These data belong to a study of blood T cells in healthy people across ages. Collection of roughly 10 milliliters of peripheral blood was performed for each donor. This CDR3 region has 15 residues. Germline V gene data show CDR1 as SEHNR and CDR2 as FQNEAQ (reference sequence). V dropped 10 bases and J dropped 2; count of bases not matched to a gene: 10. A J-beta primer mix and a sample-barcoded 5' primer were used in a second PCR of about 7 to 12 cycles. TCRdb used MiXCR to reprocess the 5' RACE reads, holding one entry per CDR3 protein. The profile shows approximately 730,000 distinct CDR3 sequences, 35% to 45% of them singletons.

Sequences were obtained from blood. The receptor comes from a woman aged 60 to 75 in good health. This chain connects TRBV7-9 to TRBJ2-1, with 8 bases that match TRBD2. The CDR3 is CANRRAGLAYNEQFF. The CDR3 DNA is TGTGCCAACCGCCGCGCGGGACTAGCCTACAATGAGCAGTTCTTC.